This note documents a single T cell receptor (beta chain) sequence. This entry is derived from a study of blood T cell repertoires in COVID-19. Study at large: PBMCs, B-cell-depleted T cells, or T cells provided the cDNA or gDNA that made up the material.

The CDR3 runs to 16 residues. The ends lost 4 bases at V and 3 bases at J; junction bases unmatched: 4. Germline CDR1 reads SGHNT; CDR2 reads YYREEE (reference sequence). Here immunoSEQ multiplex PCR was the method, and the copy in TCRdb shows in-frame clones only, minus some. The sample carries approximately 98,000 clones, around 81% recorded once. Sequencing used peripheral blood. The rearrangement links TRBV5-4 to TRBJ2-3, with 14 bases lining up with TRBD2. The sequence was collected from a man in his sixties with acute or convalescent COVID-19. The CDR3 protein is CASSATSGRGTDTQYF. CDR3 sequence (DNA): TGTGCCAGCAGCGCGACTAGCGGGAGGGGGACAGATACGCAGTATTTT.